This T cell receptor beta chain originates from a study of blood T cell repertoires in COVID-19 (TCRdb year 2020). Some background on the complete study: Collaborator samples came from the United States, Italy and Spain and covered acute and convalescent phases of COVID-19. The prospective study material was composed of cDNA or gDNA derived from T cells, B-cell-depleted T cells, or PBMCs. The dataset comprised deeply sampled blood TCRbeta repertoires from subjects exposed to, actively infected with, or recovered from COVID-19. The samples were drawn from two sources: the first 160 participants of the ongoing ImmuneRACE study, and 1,000 to 1,500 subjects contributed by 6 global collaborators. Where available, HLA class I and class II types were obtained from metadata supplied by the sample provider rather than from assay-based typing. A de-identified subject ID, COVID-19 status, age in years and sex were almost always included in the sample metadata. The repertoires were made available in a free public database intended to serve as a resource for research on the immune response to SARS-CoV-2. Overall study outcomes, separate from this receptor: How much clinical and demographic metadata was included differed by source and by participant, and the metadata was provided uncurated.

CDR1 and CDR2 (SEHNR, FQNEAQ) derive from the germline V gene (reference sequence). The CDR3, from cysteine to phenylalanine, totals 14 residues. Only the CDR3 DNA is retained, 42 bases long and in frame from the first base. V is cut back by 5 bases and J by 1 base, with 5 bases in the junction unmatched. TCRbeta CDR3 regions were amplified from genomic DNA by means of the immunoSEQ Assay, a bias-controlled multiplex PCR. The study's processing was this. The number of nucleated cells in each sample was estimated by amplification of reference gene primers within the assay. Sequence reads were collapsed and filtered to measure the absolute abundance of every unique TCRbeta CDR3 rearrangement. For each sample, productive Simpson clonality was calculated as the square root of Simpson's diversity index over productive rearrangements. Imported from immuneACCESS, the table was reduced by TCRdb to in-frame sequences with V and J called. These copies leave out some clones; in studies compared against another copy, an unresolved V gene accounts for under half, and the cause of the remainder is not known. V and J calls and clone size come straight from that table; D and trimming were deduced from the DNA. The sample data list about 26,000 clones, and approximately 87% of these were observed just once. The top ten hold 7.6% of the sample.

Worth noting for this clone: There is no known antigen for this receptor. The record has no base qualities; no much larger clone is one base away.

Each collaborating institution followed its own protocols to collect whole blood in K2EDTA tubes. For TCRbeta analysis, collaborators shipped samples in one of three forms: frozen whole blood, isolated PBMCs, or DNA extracted from either of those sample types. The sample comprised peripheral blood. This sequence uses TRBV7-9 and TRBJ2-7, with 7 bases in between that match TRBD1. This clonotype was obtained from a human donor in a cohort sampled during active COVID-19. The nucleotide sequence reads TGTGCCAGCAGCCGTGGACAGGAGTCCTACGAGCAGTACTTC. This gives the protein CASSRGQESYEQYF.